This is a list of T cell receptor beta chains from one sample in a study of T cell responses to AZD1222 COVID-19 vaccine. Produced via immunoSEQ multiplex PCR; TCRdb's table is partial and in-frame only. The table shows 100,000 to 150,000 clones, with about 90% occurring only once. The input for sequencing was peripheral blood, taken on day 0 of MenACWY control vaccination. These receptors were taken from an adult in good health. CDR3s leave out the opening cysteine and the closing phenylalanine or tryptophan. Fields, in order: J gene, CDR3 length, clone size, V gene, CDR3 protein. Clone size is stated in some rows and not others, as once, few, many or a class when expanded.

>TRBJ1-1|8|.|TRBV2
ASKSTEAF
>TRBJ2-5|13|once|TRBV7-9
ASSLRTGWQETQY
>TRBJ2-1|14|.|TRBV7-2
ASSAHTGTGEGEQF
>TRBJ2-5|10|.|TRBV12-3/TRBV12-4
ASTKAGGTQY
>TRBJ1-6|14|.|TRBV10-2
ASSETLSSYNSPLH
>TRBJ2-6|14|.|TRBV20-1
SASLWGPSGANVLT
>TRBJ2-1|10|.|TRBV11-3
ASSMAGNEQF
>TRBJ2-3|13|few|TRBV6-4
ASRLGRGSTDTQY
>TRBJ1-6|12|.|TRBV27
ASRAGQSDSPLH
>TRBJ2-7|20|.|TRBV27
ASSPDFGLPLIQREGTYEQY
>TRBJ1-3|14|.|TRBV7-2
ASSPRTGFSGNTIY
>TRBJ2-3|14|.|TRBV28
ASSFHRREQTDTQY
>TRBJ2-1|18|.|TRBV14
ASSDPGLAGGLLSYNEQF
>TRBJ1-1|15|.|TRBV30
AWSVRQVNLMNTEAF
>TRBJ1-1|8|.|TRBV29-1
SAGQGVAF
>TRBJ2-5|13|.|TRBV3-1/TRBV3-2
ASTRRTSGQETQY
>TRBJ2-2|13|.|TRBV30
AWSVQDRDTGELF
>TRBJ1-2|9|.|TRBV29-1
SVFDSGGYT
>TRBJ1-5|11|.|TRBV7-2
ASSIDSNQPQH
>TRBJ1-4|13|.|TRBV4-2
ASSQDVGANEKLF
>TRBJ2-1|13|.|TRBV2
ASSDQDRIVNEQF
>TRBJ1-1|11|few|TRBV4-3
ASSQDSGLQAF
>TRBJ1-3|12|.|TRBV5-1
ASSTGAVGNTIY
>TRBJ2-1|10|.|TRBV24-1
ATSGSHNEQF
>TRBJ1-2|12|.|TRBV4-1
ASRPGQTNYGYT
>TRBJ2-2|13|.|TRBV2
ASSDSGKGTGELF
>TRBJ1-4|11|.|TRBV15
ATKLTGTEKLF
>TRBJ1-1|13|.|TRBV19
ASNTKDSLNTEAF
>TRBJ1-2|12|.|TRBV5-1
ASSLAGDFYGYT
>TRBJ1-1|14|.|TRBV4-1
ASSQADLFISGEAF
>TRBJ1-1|11|.|TRBV6-5
ASSYQVHTEAF
>TRBJ1-3|13|.|TRBV6-5
ASSPSDRAGNTIY
>TRBJ2-4|11|.|TRBV7-3
ASSLTAGNIQY
>TRBJ2-3|12|.|TRBV5-5
ASSLAQITDTQY
>TRBJ1-6|13|.|TRBV23-1
ASTDRENYNSPLH
>TRBJ1-1|15|.|TRBV5-4
ASSSTRTGGLGTEAF
>TRBJ1-5|13|.|TRBV27
ASSFDRVSNQPQH
>TRBJ2-1|14|.|TRBV7-9
ASSRPDRGAYNEQF
>TRBJ2-5|14|.|TRBV7-2
ASSPRLAGGPETQY
>TRBJ1-2|14|.|TRBV12-2
ASRPTQGAKDYGYT
>TRBJ2-7|13|.|TRBV4-1
ASSQSGTYSYEQY
>TRBJ2-5|11|.|TRBV12-3/TRBV12-4
ASSPEYQETQY
>TRBJ2-2|12|.|TRBV5-4
ASSHERPRAELF
>TRBJ1-2|13|.|TRBV6-6
ASRPPGQQTYGYT
>TRBJ2-3|14|.|TRBV7-2
ASSLAGTGRTDTQY
>TRBJ2-1|11|.|TRBV9
ASSRTSGRVEF
>TRBJ1-5|12|.|TRBV28
ASSNRVSGQPQH
>TRBJ2-1|10|.|TRBV5-1
ASSLIGDEQF
>TRBJ1-1|11|.|TRBV2
ASRSRGGTEAF
>TRBJ2-2|16|.|TRBV11-2
ASSLYFRASGNTGELF
>TRBJ1-4|13|.|TRBV18
ASSGSDRGDEKLF
>TRBJ2-1|12|.|TRBV28
ASSLRWEYNEQF
>TRBJ2-5|12|.|TRBV28
ASSSGQAQETQY
>TRBJ2-3|12|.|TRBV5-5
ASSLDRSTDTQY